Only a few counts were recorded for the clone carrying this TCR beta chain. The antigen is not known. The sample originates from a study of spatial heterogeneity in lung cancer. CDR1 and CDR2 from the germline V gene are MNHEY and SMNVEV (reference sequence). CDR3 length equals 15 residues. V gave up 5 bases and J gave up 5 bases; unmatched junction bases: 10. In the library, each TCR cDNA molecule bore its own unique molecular identifier. TCRdb recomputed calls from the 5' RACE reads with MiXCR, one row per CDR3 protein. The sample consists of several thousand distinct CDR3 sequences, under 8.5% of them appearing once. Study-wide results and caveats: Expanded intratumoral alpha and beta TCR counts tracked tumor mutation counts. For tumor T cells, estimated coverage reached only approximately 7% (alpha) and roughly 14% (beta).

Described time point: sample taken at primary tumor resection. The sample here was lung tumor tissue, taken at surgery. The sequence was collected from a female donor with early-stage non-small cell lung cancer. The gene calls are TRBV27 and TRBJ2-5, with TRBD1 matching 8 bases. The CDR3 nucleotides are TGTGCCAGCAGTCTGCGGACAGGGAATTTGGAGACCCAGTACTTC. This translates into CASSLRTGNLETQYF.